This T cell receptor (beta chain) was observed in a study of control samples from healthy donors and cancer patients. Some clones are missing from TCRdb's copy, which holds only in-frame ones; the method was immunoSEQ multiplex PCR. The table shows over 100,000 clones, with just over 90% occurring only once. The V and J ends lost 1 base and 8 bases respectively, with 15 bases between them. This CDR3 is 15 amino acids long. Germline CDR1 is SEHNR and CDR2 is FQNEAQ (reference sequence). This sequence was found in a human donor in good health. The donor label of this sample is uncertain. Sample: blood. V gene TRBV7-9 combines with J gene TRBJ2-1; D might be TRBD1 (5 bases). The CDR3 protein is CASSLVGQGSYEQFF. In DNA, the CDR3 is TGTGCCAGCAGCTTAGTTGGCCAGGGTAGCTATGAGCAGTTCTTC.